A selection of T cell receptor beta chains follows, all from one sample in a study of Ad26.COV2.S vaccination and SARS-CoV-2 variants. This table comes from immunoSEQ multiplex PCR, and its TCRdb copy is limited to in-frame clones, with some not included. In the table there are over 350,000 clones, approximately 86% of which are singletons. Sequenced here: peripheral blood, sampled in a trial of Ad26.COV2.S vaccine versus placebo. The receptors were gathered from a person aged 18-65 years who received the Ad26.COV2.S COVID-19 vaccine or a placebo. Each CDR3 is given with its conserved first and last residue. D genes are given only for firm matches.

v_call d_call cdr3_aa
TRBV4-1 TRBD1 CASSQDGDRGITGELFF
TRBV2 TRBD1 CATEPGQVGVIYGYTF
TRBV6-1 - CASSAQPPKVGGNYEQYF
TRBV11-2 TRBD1 CASSPGGRRDTLMNTEAFF
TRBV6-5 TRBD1 CASSRDRTYEQYF
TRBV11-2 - CASSPPATEAFF
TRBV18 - CASSPGGSTGYGYTF
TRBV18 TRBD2 CASSPGAGDHNEQFF
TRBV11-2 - CASSLVDYGYTF
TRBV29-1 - CSVGGWDEQYF
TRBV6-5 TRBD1 CAARRDREVNEQFF
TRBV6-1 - CASSEVKESYGYTF
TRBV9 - CASSVGQTAGNTIYF
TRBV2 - CASSGQGRYTDTQYF
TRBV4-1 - CASSPSIVERNTGELFF
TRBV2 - CASSDRTSDGYTF
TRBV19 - CASSRSDTGELFF
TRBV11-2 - CASSLGLGGETQYF
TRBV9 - CASSVGPGYNEQFF
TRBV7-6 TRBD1 CASSSSGGAPFF
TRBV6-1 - CASSDQGGLSSYEQYF
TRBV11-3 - CMGSTGYTF
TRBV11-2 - CASSFQDMDGYTF
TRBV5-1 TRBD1 CASSSTGVQETQYF
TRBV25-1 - CASSEGPYEQYF
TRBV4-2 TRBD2 CASSRRGGADTQYF
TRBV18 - CASSLTSRETQYF
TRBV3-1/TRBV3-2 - CASSQGTGRGANVLTF
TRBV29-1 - CSVEDRANEKLFF
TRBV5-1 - CASSPMGGTDTQYF
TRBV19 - CASSVQAFGTQYF
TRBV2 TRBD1 CASSEFQQGISYNEQFF
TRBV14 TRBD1 CASSQVGTGDSYEQYF
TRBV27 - CASRNSGSNYGYTF
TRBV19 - CASSQRDEAFF
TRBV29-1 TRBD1 CSVLPGQGFHYGYTF
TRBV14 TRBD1 CASSPWDSVEKLFF
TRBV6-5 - CASRGGRDGHQPQHF
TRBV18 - CASSPARGDEQYF
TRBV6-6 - CASSRGWGSREETQYF
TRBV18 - CASSEGTYEQYF
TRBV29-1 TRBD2 CSAGTSGANTGELFF